The present entry profiles one T cell receptor (beta chain) with its context. The antigen is unknown. Measured with immunoSEQ multiplex PCR; TCRdb has only the in-frame clones, and not every one. The sample consists of roughly 40,000 clones, around nine tenths of them appearing once. The CDR3 runs 16 residues. The ends lost 1 base at V and 3 bases at J; junction bases unmatched: 5. Germline loops: CDR1 LNHDA, CDR2 SQIVND (reference sequence). The sample comes from a study of PD-1 blockade in classical Hodgkin lymphoma. About the study: Nivolumab was administered to patients intravenously at 3 mg/kg every 2 weeks.

All patients experienced relapse after autologous stem cell transplantation, and brentuximab vedotin exposure was variable. General observations from the study: By C4D1, CD4+ diversity increased significantly, especially in complete responders. The study found complete responders had baseline diversity similar to newly diagnosed patients.

Source: peripheral blood mononuclear cells (PBMCs), taken at baseline. The gene calls are TRBV19 and TRBJ2-1; 8 bases fit TRBD1. This TCR was recovered from a human donor with classical Hodgkin lymphoma. This CDR3 is CASSIVQGANYNEQFF. Here the CDR3 DNA reads TGTGCCAGTAGTATAGTCCAGGGGGCGAACTACAATGAGCAGTTCTTC.